This T cell receptor (beta chain) stems from a study of OX40 agonist ivuxolimab in advanced cancers. Study context: Patients enrolled in dose escalation were diagnosed with hepatocellular carcinoma, melanoma, renal cell or head and neck cancer. Of the participants, 40% had some prior anti-PD-1, anti-PD-L1 or anti-CTLA-4 therapy, which was allowed.

This clone was seen only a few times. Clones were read by immunoSEQ multiplex PCR, and TCRdb kept only the in-frame ones, dropping some. The sample lists roughly 60,000 clones, around 90% occurring once. The sampling schedule covered blood at baseline, cycle 4 day 1, and cycle 7 day 1. The TCR was taken from an adult with an advanced solid tumor such as melanoma, head and neck, liver or kidney cancer. The specimen was CD4+ or CD8+ T cells sorted from blood, collected in a trial of the OX40 agonist ivuxolimab.

The CDR3 here is CASSPLSTGDTQYF. In nucleotides, the CDR3 is TGTGCCAGCAGCCCCTTGTCGACTGGTGATACGCAGTATTTT. The J gene is TRBJ2-3, the V gene TRBV4-2, with no clear D. With 4 bases removed from V and 6 bases from J, the gap between germline ends came to 14 bases. The germline gives CDR1 LGHNA, CDR2 YNFKEQ. The CDR3 length is 14 residues.